This T cell receptor beta chain is drawn from a study of cytomegalovirus exposure and HLA in healthy donors. Across the study: An earlier analysis found some 120 million unique TCR beta sequences from 150 million to 200 million T cells.

Overall study findings and caveats: Near-uniform donor sequencing depth was presumed by presence/absence analyses.

Despite likely unrecorded immune exposures, the donors were nominally healthy at the time of sampling. PCR amplification relied on 60 Vbeta primers (plus 13 Jbeta primers). Libraries were prepared by immunoSEQ multiplex PCR; TCRdb keeps only in-frame clonotypes and omits some of them. The top ten hold around an eighth of the sample, which has roughly 150,000 clones, about 74% seen once. Comment on this clone: What it recognizes is unknown. Additional DNA sequences in this sample encode the identical CDR3.

The TCR sequence derives from a man aged 40-50 years in good health and CMV-seropositive. The specimen was PBMCs.

CDR3 coding DNA: TGTGCCAGCAGCCCGGATGAGGGTAGCACTGGGGAGCTGTTTTTT. It yields the protein CASSPDEGSTGELFF. The chain combines TRBV5-4 with TRBJ2-2, with D possibly matching TRBD2 (5 bases). The CDR3 is 15 residues long. CDR1 SGHNT and CDR2 YYREEE come from the germline V gene (reference sequence). Trimming left V 4 bases short and J 8 bases short, with 18 bases between.